Listed here is a single TCR beta chain. The protocol was immunoSEQ multiplex PCR, while the TCRdb copy is restricted to in-frame clones and leaves out a portion. The sample lists 45,000 to 60,000 clones; 70% to 85% were seen once. V lost 3 bases to trimming and J lost 9 bases; unmatched junction nucleotides: 11. Germline CDR1 reads MRHNA; CDR2 reads SNTAGT. This CDR3 has 16 residues. This entry belongs to a study of blood T cell repertoires in COVID-19. Study-level background: Spain, Italy and the United States supplied samples that represented acute and convalescent COVID-19. T cells, B-cell-depleted T cells, or PBMCs supplied cDNA or gDNA.

J is TRBJ2-1 and V is TRBV6-4, with 10 bases fitting TRBD2. Sequenced input: peripheral blood. This sequence originates from a man aged 50 to 59 with acute or convalescent COVID-19. The CDR3: CASSESNSGGAGEQFF. In nucleotides, the CDR3 is TGTGCCAGCAGTGAATCCAACAGCGGGGGGGCCGGTGAGCAGTTCTTC.